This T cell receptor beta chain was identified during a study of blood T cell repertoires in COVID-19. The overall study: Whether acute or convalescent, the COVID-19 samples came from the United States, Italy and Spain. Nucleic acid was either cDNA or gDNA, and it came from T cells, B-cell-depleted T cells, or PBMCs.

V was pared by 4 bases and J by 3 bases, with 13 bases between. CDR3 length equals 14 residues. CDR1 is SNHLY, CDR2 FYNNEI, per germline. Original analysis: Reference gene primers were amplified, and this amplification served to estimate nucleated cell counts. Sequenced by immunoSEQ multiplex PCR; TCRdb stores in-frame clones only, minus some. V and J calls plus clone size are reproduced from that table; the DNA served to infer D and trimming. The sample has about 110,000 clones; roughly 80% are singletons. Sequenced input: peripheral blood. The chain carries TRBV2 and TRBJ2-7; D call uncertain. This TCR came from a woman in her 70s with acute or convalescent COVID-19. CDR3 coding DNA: TGTGCCAGCAGTGTTGACAATCTACGCTACGAGCAGTACTTC. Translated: CASSVDNLRYEQYF. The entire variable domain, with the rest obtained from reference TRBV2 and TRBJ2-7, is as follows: EPEVTQTPSHQVTQMGQEVILRCVPISNHLYFYWYRQILGQKVEFLVSFYNNEISEKSEIFDDQFSVERPDGSNFTLKIRSTKLEDSAMYFCASSVDNLRYEQYFGPGTRLTVT.